The rows below give T cell receptor beta chains drawn from one sample of a study of blood T cell repertoires in COVID-19. The repertoire was sequenced with immunoSEQ multiplex PCR; TCRdb's copy has only in-frame clones and lacks some. The sample carries under 100,000 clones, 75% to 85% recorded once. Input material: peripheral blood. These receptors originate from a human donor in a cohort sampled during active COVID-19. The CDR3 runs from the conserved cysteine through the conserved F or W. Each record gives: CDR3 DNA, CDR3 protein, J gene, D gene, clone size, V gene. A D gene is named only where the DNA matches it firmly. Only some rows state a clone size, as once, few, many or a class for expanded clones.

cdr3_nt: TGCGCCAGCGCGAAACCAGGGAAGGGAAATTCACCCCTCCACTTT; cdr3_aa: CASAKPGKGNSPLHF; j_call: TRBJ1-6; d_call: NA; clone_size: NA; v_call: TRBV5-1
cdr3_nt: TGTGCCAGCACCTCCACAGGAATGAACACTGAAGCTTTCTTT; cdr3_aa: CASTSTGMNTEAFF; j_call: TRBJ1-1; d_call: NA; clone_size: NA; v_call: TRBV9
cdr3_nt: TGTGCCAGCAGTCTCGGCGGGGGGCGGACAGATACGCAGTATTTT; cdr3_aa: CASSLGGGRTDTQYF; j_call: TRBJ2-3; d_call: TRBD2; clone_size: once; v_call: TRBV6-6
cdr3_nt: TGTGCCAGCTCACCACCGAGGGCCGGGGAGCTGTTTTTT; cdr3_aa: CASSPPRAGELFF; j_call: TRBJ2-2; d_call: NA; clone_size: NA; v_call: TRBV18
cdr3_nt: TGTGCCAGCAGCGTAGAGTTAGCGGGGGTCGGGGAGCTGTTTTTT; cdr3_aa: CASSVELAGVGELFF; j_call: TRBJ2-2; d_call: TRBD2; clone_size: few; v_call: TRBV9
cdr3_nt: TGTGCCTGGAGTCCATGGACTAACCCTTACGAGCAGTACTTC; cdr3_aa: CAWSPWTNPYEQYF; j_call: TRBJ2-7; d_call: NA; clone_size: NA; v_call: TRBV30
cdr3_nt: TGTGCCAGCAGTGCTCAGGGTTTACGCACAGATACGCAGTATTTT; cdr3_aa: CASSAQGLRTDTQYF; j_call: TRBJ2-3; d_call: NA; clone_size: NA; v_call: TRBV2
cdr3_nt: TGTGCCAGCAGCCAAAATAGAGAGACCCAGTACTTC; cdr3_aa: CASSQNRETQYF; j_call: TRBJ2-5; d_call: NA; clone_size: once; v_call: TRBV14
cdr3_nt: TGCGCCAGCAGCCCTCAGGGCAGGGCCGAGACCCAGTACTTC; cdr3_aa: CASSPQGRAETQYF; j_call: TRBJ2-5; d_call: NA; clone_size: many; v_call: TRBV4-3
cdr3_nt: TGTGCCAGCAGCCTCGGACAGAGCACCGGGGAGCTGTTTTTT; cdr3_aa: CASSLGQSTGELFF; j_call: TRBJ2-2; d_call: NA; clone_size: NA; v_call: TRBV3-1/TRBV3-2
cdr3_nt: TGTGCCAGCAGCACAGGGATTTACAATGAGCAGTTCTTC; cdr3_aa: CASSTGIYNEQFF; j_call: TRBJ2-1; d_call: NA; clone_size: NA; v_call: TRBV12-3/TRBV12-4
cdr3_nt: TGTGCCAGCAGCTTGTTAGAGGTGAAATGGCAGAGATCCTATAATTCACCCCTCCACTTT; cdr3_aa: CASSLLEVKWQRSYNSPLHF; j_call: TRBJ1-6; d_call: NA; clone_size: few; v_call: TRBV5-5
cdr3_nt: TGTGCCAGCTCACCTGACAGGGGGCCTGGCCAGCCCCAGCATTTT; cdr3_aa: CASSPDRGPGQPQHF; j_call: TRBJ1-5; d_call: TRBD1; clone_size: NA; v_call: TRBV18
cdr3_nt: TGTGCCACCAGCAGAGACAGGGCATACACCGGGGAGCTGTTTTTT; cdr3_aa: CATSRDRAYTGELFF; j_call: TRBJ2-2; d_call: NA; clone_size: NA; v_call: TRBV15
cdr3_nt: TGTGCCATCAGGAAGGGACAGGGGGGACTGGATGGCTACACCTTC; cdr3_aa: CAIRKGQGGLDGYTF; j_call: TRBJ1-2; d_call: TRBD1; clone_size: NA; v_call: TRBV10-3
cdr3_nt: TGTGCCTGGAGTGGATTAGGGACTAGCGGGGGGGGGACCCAGTACTTC; cdr3_aa: CAWSGLGTSGGGTQYF; j_call: TRBJ2-5; d_call: TRBD2; clone_size: NA; v_call: TRBV30
cdr3_nt: TGTGCCACAGAAAAGGGGGACGGGAGGGAGACCCAGTACTTC; cdr3_aa: CATEKGDGRETQYF; j_call: TRBJ2-5; d_call: NA; clone_size: NA; v_call: TRBV15
cdr3_nt: TGCGCCAGCAGTCCCCAGGGACTCTCTGGAAACACCATATATTTT; cdr3_aa: CASSPQGLSGNTIYF; j_call: TRBJ1-3; d_call: NA; clone_size: NA; v_call: TRBV5-1
cdr3_nt: TGTGCCAGTCGCCGGGGGGAAGGTGAAGAGCAGTACTTC; cdr3_aa: CASRRGEGEEQYF; j_call: TRBJ2-7; d_call: TRBD2; clone_size: once; v_call: TRBV14
cdr3_nt: TGTGCCAGCAGTTACGGTAGCGGGAGCTACGAGCAGTACTTC; cdr3_aa: CASSYGSGSYEQYF; j_call: TRBJ2-7; d_call: TRBD2; clone_size: NA; v_call: TRBV6-2/TRBV6-3
cdr3_nt: TGTGCTAGCAGCCAGCTACAGGGATCCGAGCAGTACTTC; cdr3_aa: CASSQLQGSEQYF; j_call: TRBJ2-7; d_call: NA; clone_size: NA; v_call: TRBV7-7
cdr3_nt: TGTGCCAGCTCACCGGGGGGGACGGGGGCCGGACGTGCAGATACGCAGTATTTT; cdr3_aa: CASSPGGTGAGRADTQYF; j_call: TRBJ2-3; d_call: NA; clone_size: NA; v_call: TRBV18
cdr3_nt: TGCGCCAGCAGCCCGGGACTAGCGGGGGGTCCCGCGTCTGGGTCCTACAATGAGCAGTTCTTC; cdr3_aa: CASSPGLAGGPASGSYNEQFF; j_call: TRBJ2-1; d_call: TRBD2; clone_size: NA; v_call: TRBV5-1
cdr3_nt: TGTGCCAGTAGTATCAGGGGAAACATTCAGTACTTC; cdr3_aa: CASSIRGNIQYF; j_call: TRBJ2-4; d_call: NA; clone_size: NA; v_call: TRBV19